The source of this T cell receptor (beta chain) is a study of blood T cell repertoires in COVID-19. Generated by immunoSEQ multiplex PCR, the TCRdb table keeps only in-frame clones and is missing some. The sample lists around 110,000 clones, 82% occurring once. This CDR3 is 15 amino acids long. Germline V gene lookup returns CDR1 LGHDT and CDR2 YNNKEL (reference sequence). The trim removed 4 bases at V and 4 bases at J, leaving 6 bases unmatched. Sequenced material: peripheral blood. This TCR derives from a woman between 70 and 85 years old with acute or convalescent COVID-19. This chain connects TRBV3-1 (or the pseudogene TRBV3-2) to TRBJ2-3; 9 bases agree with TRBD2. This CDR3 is CASSRGGGQADTQYF. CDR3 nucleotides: TGTGCCAGCAGCCGCGGGGGGGGCCAGGCAGATACGCAGTATTTT.